One and the same sample provided the 10 T cell receptor beta chains below, sequenced in a study of blood T cell repertoires in COVID-19. The repertoire was sequenced with immunoSEQ multiplex PCR; TCRdb's copy has only in-frame clones and lacks some. The sample comprises about 340,000 clones, about 90% of which are singletons, and 2.5% to 4% rests with the top ten. Material for sequencing was peripheral blood. Receptors were obtained from a woman aged 18 to 35 who had recovered from COVID-19.

The J gene is TRBJ2-5, the V gene TRBV6-5, with 9 bases matching TRBD2. V shed 6 bases and J 4 bases; nucleotides not matched to a gene: 9. Germline V gene data show CDR1 as MNHEY and CDR2 as SVGAGI. The CDR3 length is 15 residues. The CDR3 nucleotides read TGTGCCAGCAGCCTTAGCGGGAGTCGGTTAGAGACCCAGTACTTC. It yields the protein CASSLSGSRLETQYF.

The chain links TRBV7-2 to TRBJ2-5; D is unresolved. CDR1 SGHTA and CDR2 FQGNSA come from the germline V gene. Between the trimmed V and J ends, which lost 1 base and 5 bases, there was a span of 8 bases. The CDR3 spans 13 residues. The DNA for the CDR3 is TGTGCCAGCAGCTTAGGGAGTGAGGAGACCCAGTACTTC. It specifies CASSLGSEETQYF.

This rearrangement joins TRBV9 to TRBJ2-2; 8 bases are a match to TRBD1. V lost 3 bases and J lost 6; bases outside the gene matches: 16. CDR3 length equals 18 residues. The germline CDR1 and CDR2 sequences are SGDLS and YYNGEE. This CDR3 is CASSESPPGQGWAGELFF. As DNA, the CDR3 is TGTGCCAGCAGCGAATCTCCACCAGGACAGGGTTGGGCCGGGGAGCTGTTTTTT.

With respect to this clone: This CDR3 is also generated by other DNA sequences in the sample. This chain uses TRBV5-1 with TRBJ2-5, with TRBD1 matching 8 bases. CDR1 and CDR2 from the germline V gene are SGHRS and YFSETQ. The CDR3 loop spans 13 amino acids. Trimming at V came to 3 bases and at J to 5 bases, leaving 3 bases not matched to a gene. The CDR3 sequence is CASSSYRGETQYF. The DNA for the CDR3 is TGCGCCAGCAGCTCCTACAGGGGGGAGACCCAGTACTTC.

A single count supports this clone. The genes are TRBV30 and TRBJ2-2, with D possibly TRBD2 on 6 matching bases. Germline V gene data show CDR1 as GTSNPN and CDR2 as SVGIG (reference sequence). The CDR3 sequence is 16 residues long. The ends were cut back, 0 bases at V and 6 bases at J, with 17 bases in the middle. CDR3: CAWSVRGVRGPGELFF. DNA for the CDR3: TGTGCCTGGAGTGTACGCGGTGTGCGGGGCCCCGGGGAGCTGTTTTTT.

The chain uses TRBV5-6 and TRBJ1-5; D possibly corresponds to TRBD1 (5 bases). V gave up 2 bases and J gave up 6 bases, with 15 bases separating them. Germline V gene sequence: CDR1 SGHDT, CDR2 YYEEEE. This CDR3 is built from 15 residues. The CDR3, as DNA: TGTGCCAGCAGCTTAGGGTTCGGAGGGACTCAGCCCCAGCATTTT. It yields the protein CASSLGFGGTQPQHF.

The rearrangement links TRBV11-2 to TRBJ1-2; D is possibly TRBD1 (6 bases). Per the germline V gene, CDR1 is SGHAT and CDR2 is FQNNGV. V was cut by 0 bases and J by 0 bases, with 8 bases left in between. This CDR3 is 15 amino acids long. Here the CDR3 reads CASSLDRTANYGYTF. Here the CDR3 DNA reads TGTGCCAGCAGCTTAGACAGGACAGCTAACTATGGCTACACCTTC.

The rearrangement uses TRBV6-2 or TRBV6-3 and TRBJ1-1; 9 nucleotides align to TRBD1. Germline V lookup: CDR1 MNHEY, CDR2 SVGEGT. J lost 5 bases, V lost 4 bases, and 8 bases had no gene match. The CDR3 is 15 amino acids. CDR3 region: CASSFPLTGGTEAFF. Here the CDR3 DNA reads TGTGCCAGCAGTTTTCCACTGACAGGGGGGACTGAAGCTTTCTTT.

The V gene is TRBV27, the J gene TRBJ1-2; D may be TRBD1 (5 bases). The CDR3 has 16 residues. The V gene's germline CDR1 is MNHEY and CDR2 SMNVEV (reference sequence). Trimming left V 5 bases short and J 3 bases short, with 19 bases between. This CDR3 reads CASSTLSGSGHYGYTF. The CDR3 nucleotides are TGTGCCAGCAGTACTCTCTCCGGGTCAGGGCACTATGGCTACACCTTC.

There are a few counts of this clone. The V call is TRBV10-3, the J call TRBJ1-2, with D possibly matching TRBD1 (5 bases). Germline loops: CDR1 ENHRY, CDR2 SYGVKD. The CDR3 runs to 17 residues. Trimming removed 4 bases from V and 6 bases from J, with 24 bases in between. This chain's CDR3 is CAISGWGDSFEENGYTF. The CDR3 region has the DNA TGTGCCATCAGTGGCTGGGGGGACTCATTCGAGGAGAATGGCTACACCTTC.